Below, 6 T cell receptor beta chains from the same sample are listed, as sequenced in a study of cytomegalovirus exposure and HLA in healthy donors. The PCR contained 60 Vbeta and 13 Jbeta primers. Only in-frame clones appear in the TCRdb table, and some are missing; sequencing was by immunoSEQ multiplex PCR. The clone table shows 150,000 to 200,000 clones, with the ten largest holding under 2.5%. Sequencing used PBMCs. These TCRs come from a man aged 25-40 years in good health and CMV-seronegative.

The CDR3 DNA follows: TGTGCCAGCAGCTTGAAAGGGGTACTATCTACTTTGCAGTACTTC. It encodes CASSLKGVLSTLQYF. This chain connects TRBV5-4 to TRBJ2-7; maybe TRBD1 (5 bases). The germline V gene has CDR1 SGHNT and CDR2 YYREEE (reference sequence). The CDR3 sequence is 15 residues long. Trimming stripped 1 base from V and 9 bases from J, with 20 bases between.

DNA of the CDR3: TGTGCCAGCAGCACTACAGGGTCAGGGCAGCCCCAGCATTTT. Amino acid sequence: CASSTTGSGQPQHF. J is TRBJ1-5 and V is TRBV5-6, with a weak D call TRBD1 (6 bases). V gave up 4 bases and J gave up 7 bases, with 15 bases separating them. Germline-derived CDR1 and CDR2 are SGHDT and YYEEEE. This CDR3 comprises 14 residues.

The V call is TRBV10-1, the J call TRBJ1-6; weak D call: TRBD1 (6 bases). Per the germline V gene, CDR1 is WNHNN and CDR2 is SYGVQD (reference sequence). The CDR3 has 13 amino acids. Between the trimmed V and J ends, which lost 5 bases and 7 bases, there was a span of 9 bases. The CDR3 loop reads CASSPDRNSPLHF. The DNA of the CDR3 is TGCGCCAGCAGTCCGGACAGAAATTCACCCCTCCACTTT.

The chain joins TRBV11-3 to TRBJ2-3; D may be TRBD1 (6 bases). With 5 bases removed from V and 1 base from J, the gap between germline ends came to 7 bases. Per germline, CDR1 SGHNT and CDR2 YENEEA. This CDR3 is built from 13 residues. The CDR3 protein is CASSRQGTDTQYF. DNA of the CDR3: TGTGCCAGCAGCCGACAGGGCACAGATACGCAGTATTTT. Full variable domain (remainder filled in from reference TRBV11-3 and TRBJ2-3): EAGVVQSPRYKIIEKKQPVAFWCNPISGHNTLYWYLQNLGQGPELLIRYENEEAVDDSQLPKDRFSAERLKGVDSTLKIQPAELGDSAVYLCASSRQGTDTQYFGPGTRLTVL.

The chain employs TRBV18 and TRBJ2-7, with D perhaps matching TRBD1 (6 bases). This CDR3 has 14 residues. Trimming removed 2 bases from V and 2 bases from J, with 10 bases in between. CDR1 and CDR2 from the germline V gene are KGHSH and LQKENI. The CDR3 protein is CASSPGGEPYEQYF. CDR3 sequence (DNA): TGTGCCAGCTCACCAGGGGGCGAGCCCTACGAGCAGTACTTC.

The chain carries TRBV27 and TRBJ2-1, with TRBD2 matching 8 bases. Looked up from germline, CDR1 is MNHEY and CDR2 is SMNVEV (reference sequence). V lost 2 bases to trimming and J lost 0 bases; unmatched junction nucleotides: 3. The CDR3 spans 16 residues. CDR3 DNA sequence: TGTGCCAGCAGTTTAGCGGGAGGTAGCTCCTACAATGAGCAGTTCTTC. Amino acid sequence: CASSLAGGSSYNEQFF.